This TCR beta chain was retrieved from a study of control samples from healthy donors and cancer patients. Germline V CDR1 and CDR2: SGHRS, YFSETQ. The CDR3 extends over 15 amino acids. V was pared by 3 bases and J by 0 bases, with 5 bases of the junction left unmatched. TCRdb's table, derived via immunoSEQ multiplex PCR, lists solely in-frame clones and lacks some. The data show over 150,000 clones, 85% to 95% seen once. The sequence came from a woman between 18 and 29 years old in good health. The sequenced sample consisted of blood. The V gene is TRBV5-1, the J gene TRBJ1-1; 7 nucleotides align to TRBD1. Here the CDR3 reads CASSSGQHMNTEAFF. CDR3 bases: TGCGCCAGCAGCTCGGGACAGCACATGAACACTGAAGCTTTCTTT.